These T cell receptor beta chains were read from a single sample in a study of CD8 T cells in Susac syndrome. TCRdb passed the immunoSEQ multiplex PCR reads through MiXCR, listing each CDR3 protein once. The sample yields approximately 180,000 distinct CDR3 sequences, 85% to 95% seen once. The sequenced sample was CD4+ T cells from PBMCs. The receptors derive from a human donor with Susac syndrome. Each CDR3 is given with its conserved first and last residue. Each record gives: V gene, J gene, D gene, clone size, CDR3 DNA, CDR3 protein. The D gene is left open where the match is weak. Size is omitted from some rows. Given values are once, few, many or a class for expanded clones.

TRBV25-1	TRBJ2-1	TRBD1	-	TGTGCCAGCAGTTTGACAGGGAACACACACAATGAGCAGTTCTTC	CASSLTGNTHNEQFF
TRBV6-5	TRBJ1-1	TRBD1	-	TGTGCCAGCAGCTCAACTGGGACAGGGAACACTGAAGCTTTCTTT	CASSSTGTGNTEAFF
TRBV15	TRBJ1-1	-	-	TGTGCCACCAGCAGAGCCCGAGGGAGTCCTAAGGCTTTCTTT	CATSRARGSPKAFF
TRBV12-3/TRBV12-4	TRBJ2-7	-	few	TGTGCCAGCAGTCGGGGACAATCCTACGAGCAGTACTTC	CASSRGQSYEQYF
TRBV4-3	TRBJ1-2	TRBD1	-	TGCGCCAGCAGCCAAGGAGTACAGGGGGACTATGGCTACACCTTC	CASSQGVQGDYGYTF
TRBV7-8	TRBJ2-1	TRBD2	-	TGTGCCACCCGGAAGGACAGGACCGGGACTAGCGGTTACAATGAGCAGTTCTTC	CATRKDRTGTSGYNEQFF
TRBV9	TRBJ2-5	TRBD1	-	TGTGCCAGCAGCGGGACACATCGGGGGACAGGGCAAGAGACCCAGTACTTC	CASSGTHRGTGQETQYF
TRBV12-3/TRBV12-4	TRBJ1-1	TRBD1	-	TGTGCCAGCAGTTGGACCGGGACAGGGATAAACACTGAAGCTTTCTTT	CASSWTGTGINTEAFF
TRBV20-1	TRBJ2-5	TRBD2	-	TGCAGTGCTGGGCCGGTAGCGGGAACAGAGACCCAGTACTTC	CSAGPVAGTETQYF
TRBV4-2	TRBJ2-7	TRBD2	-	TGTGCCAGCAGCCGAGGGACTAGCGGGAGATACGAGCAGTACTTC	CASSRGTSGRYEQYF
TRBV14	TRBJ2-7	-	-	TGTGCCAGCAGCCAAGATTTCCGGACAGCTATCTACGAGCAGTACTTC	CASSQDFRTAIYEQYF